This T cell receptor (beta chain) was identified in a study of T cell responses to AZD1222 COVID-19 vaccine. The study's findings and limits: Only a handful of AZD1222 recipients tested seropositive at baseline. Unmutated variant regions reportedly attract nearly half of all spike-specific TCRs.

Trimming cost V 3 bases and J 11 bases, with 13 bases left between them. CDR3 size: 11 residues. Germline CDR1 DFQATT, CDR2 SNEGSKA (reference sequence). Sequencing used immunoSEQ multiplex PCR; TCRdb keeps in-frame clones, though not all of them. The data show around 200,000 clones, about 88% seen once. With respect to this clone: Antigen unknown.

This TCR came from an adult who received the AZD1222 COVID-19 vaccine. The starting material was peripheral blood, obtained 28 days after the second AZD1222 dose. The chain carries TRBV20-1 and TRBJ1-1; the D gene is possibly TRBD1 (5 bases). The CDR3 nucleotides read TGCAGTGCTAGGGACAAACGAGCGGCTTTCTTT. Encoded protein: CSARDKRAAFF.